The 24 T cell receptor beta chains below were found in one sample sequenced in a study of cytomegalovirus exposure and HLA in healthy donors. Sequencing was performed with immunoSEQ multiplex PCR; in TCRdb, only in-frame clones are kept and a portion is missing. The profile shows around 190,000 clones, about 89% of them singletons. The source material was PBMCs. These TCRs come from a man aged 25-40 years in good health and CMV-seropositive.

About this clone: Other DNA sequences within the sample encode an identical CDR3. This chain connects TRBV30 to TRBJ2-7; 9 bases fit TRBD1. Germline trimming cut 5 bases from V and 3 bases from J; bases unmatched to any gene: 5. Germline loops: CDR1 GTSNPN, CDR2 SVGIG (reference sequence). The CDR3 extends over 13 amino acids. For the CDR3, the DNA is TGTGCCTGGGGAGGACAGGGGTACTACGAGCAGTACTTC. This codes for CAWGGQGYYEQYF. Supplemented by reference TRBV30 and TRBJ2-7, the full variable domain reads SQTIHQWPATLVQPVGSPLSLECTVEGTSNPNLYWYRQAAGRGLQLLFYSVGIGQISSEVPQNLSASRPQDRQFILSSKKLLLSDSGFYLCAWGGQGYYEQYFGPGTRLTVT.

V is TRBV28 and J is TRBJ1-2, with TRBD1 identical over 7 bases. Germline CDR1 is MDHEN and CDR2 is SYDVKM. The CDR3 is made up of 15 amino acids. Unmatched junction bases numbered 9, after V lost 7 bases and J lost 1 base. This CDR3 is CASTSGGRHNYGYTF. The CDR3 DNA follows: TGTGCCAGCACCTCAGGGGGGAGACATAACTATGGCTACACCTTC.

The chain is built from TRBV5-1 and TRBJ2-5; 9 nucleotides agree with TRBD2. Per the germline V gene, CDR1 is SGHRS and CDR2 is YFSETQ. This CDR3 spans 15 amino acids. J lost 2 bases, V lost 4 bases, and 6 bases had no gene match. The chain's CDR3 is CASSTLAGQQETQYF. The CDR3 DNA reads TGCGCCAGCAGCACGCTAGCGGGGCAACAAGAGACCCAGTACTTC.

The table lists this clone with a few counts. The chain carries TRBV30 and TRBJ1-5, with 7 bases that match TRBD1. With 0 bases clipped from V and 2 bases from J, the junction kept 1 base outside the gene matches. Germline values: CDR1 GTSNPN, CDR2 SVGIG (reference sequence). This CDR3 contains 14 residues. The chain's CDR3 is CAWSVGTGNQPQHF. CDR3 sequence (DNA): TGTGCCTGGAGTGTGGGGACAGGCAATCAGCCCCAGCATTTT.

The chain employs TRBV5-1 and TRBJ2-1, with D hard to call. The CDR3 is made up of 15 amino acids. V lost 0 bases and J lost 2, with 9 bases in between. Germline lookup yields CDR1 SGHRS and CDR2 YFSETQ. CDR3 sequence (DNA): TGCGCCAGCAGCTTGGCCCCAACGCCCTACAATGAGCAGTTCTTC. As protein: CASSLAPTPYNEQFF.

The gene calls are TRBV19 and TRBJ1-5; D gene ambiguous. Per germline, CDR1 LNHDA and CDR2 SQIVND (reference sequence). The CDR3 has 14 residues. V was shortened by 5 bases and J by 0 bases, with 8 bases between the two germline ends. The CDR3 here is CASSLGYSNQPQHF. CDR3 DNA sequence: TGTGCCAGTAGTCTAGGTTATAGCAATCAGCCCCAGCATTTT.

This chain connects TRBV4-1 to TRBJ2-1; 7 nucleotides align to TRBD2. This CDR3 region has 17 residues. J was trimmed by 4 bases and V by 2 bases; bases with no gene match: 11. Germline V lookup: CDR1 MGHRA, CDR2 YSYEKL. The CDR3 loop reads CASSQPPGTTDYNEQFF. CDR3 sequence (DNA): TGCGCCAGCAGCCAACCTCCCGGGACTACCGATTACAATGAGCAGTTCTTC.

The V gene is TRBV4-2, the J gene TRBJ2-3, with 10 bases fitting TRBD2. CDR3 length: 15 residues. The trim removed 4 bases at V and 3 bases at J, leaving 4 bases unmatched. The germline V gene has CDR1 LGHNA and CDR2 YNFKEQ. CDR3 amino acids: CASSLGTSVTDTQYF. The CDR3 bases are TGTGCCAGCAGCCTCGGGACTAGCGTAACAGATACGCAGTATTTT.

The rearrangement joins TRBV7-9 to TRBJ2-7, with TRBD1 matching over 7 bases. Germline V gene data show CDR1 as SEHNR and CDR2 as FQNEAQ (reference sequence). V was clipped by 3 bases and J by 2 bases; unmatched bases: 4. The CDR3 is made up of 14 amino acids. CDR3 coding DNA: TGTGCCAGCAGCTTTGGGACAGAGACCTACGAGCAGTACTTC. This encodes CASSFGTETYEQYF.

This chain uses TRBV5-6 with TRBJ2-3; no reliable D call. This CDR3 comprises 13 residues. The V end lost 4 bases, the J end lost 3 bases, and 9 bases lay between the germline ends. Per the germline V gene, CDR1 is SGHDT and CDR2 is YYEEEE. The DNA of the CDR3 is TGTGCCAGCAGCCGTACGGCTACAGATACGCAGTATTTT. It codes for CASSRTATDTQYF.

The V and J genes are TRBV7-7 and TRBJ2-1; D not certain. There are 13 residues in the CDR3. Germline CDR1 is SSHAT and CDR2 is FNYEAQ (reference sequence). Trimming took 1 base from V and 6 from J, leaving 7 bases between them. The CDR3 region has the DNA TGTGCCAGCAGCTTAGGGTACGGCAATGAGCAGTTCTTC. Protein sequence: CASSLGYGNEQFF.

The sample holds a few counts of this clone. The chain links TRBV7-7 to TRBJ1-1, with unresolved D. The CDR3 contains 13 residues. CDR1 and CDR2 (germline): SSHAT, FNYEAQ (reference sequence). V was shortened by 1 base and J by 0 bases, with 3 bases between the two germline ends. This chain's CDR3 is CASSLGMNTEAFF. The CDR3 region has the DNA TGTGCCAGCAGCTTAGGGATGAACACTGAAGCTTTCTTT. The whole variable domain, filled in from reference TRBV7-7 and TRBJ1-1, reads GAGVSQSPRYKVTKRGQDVTLRCDPISSHATLYWYQQALGQGPEFLTYFNYEAQPDKSGLPSDRFSAERPEGSISTLTIQRTEQRDSAMYRCASSLGMNTEAFFGQGTRLTVV.

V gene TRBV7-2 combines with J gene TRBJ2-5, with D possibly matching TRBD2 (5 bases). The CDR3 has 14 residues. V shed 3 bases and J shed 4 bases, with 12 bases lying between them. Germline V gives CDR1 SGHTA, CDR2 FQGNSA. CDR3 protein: CASSFTRAGETQYF. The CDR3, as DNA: TGTGCCAGCAGCTTCACTAGGGCAGGAGAGACCCAGTACTTC.

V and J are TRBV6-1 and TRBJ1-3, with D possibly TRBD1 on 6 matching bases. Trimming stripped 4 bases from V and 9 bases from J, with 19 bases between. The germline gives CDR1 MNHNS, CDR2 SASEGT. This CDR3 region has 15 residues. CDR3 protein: CASSATGGDGRTIYF. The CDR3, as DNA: TGTGCCAGCAGTGCGACAGGAGGGGACGGTCGCACCATATATTTT.

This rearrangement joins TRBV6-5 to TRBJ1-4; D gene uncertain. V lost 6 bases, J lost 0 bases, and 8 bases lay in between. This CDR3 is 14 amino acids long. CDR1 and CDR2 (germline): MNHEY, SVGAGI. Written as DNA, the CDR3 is TGTGCCAGCAGCCGATCCACAACTAATGAAAAACTGTTTTTT. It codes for CASSRSTTNEKLFF.

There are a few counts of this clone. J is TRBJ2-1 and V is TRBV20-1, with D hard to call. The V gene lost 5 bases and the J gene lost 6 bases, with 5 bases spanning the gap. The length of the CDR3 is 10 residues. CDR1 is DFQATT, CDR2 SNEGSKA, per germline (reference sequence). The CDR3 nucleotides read TGCAGTGCTTTTAGCAATGAGCAGTTCTTC. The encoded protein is CSAFSNEQFF.

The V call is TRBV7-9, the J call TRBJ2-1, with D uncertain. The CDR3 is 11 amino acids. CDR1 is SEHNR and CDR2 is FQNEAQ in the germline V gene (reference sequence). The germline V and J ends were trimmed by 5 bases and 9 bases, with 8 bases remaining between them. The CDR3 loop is CASSTVGEQFF. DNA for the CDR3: TGTGCCAGCAGCACGGTAGGTGAGCAGTTCTTC. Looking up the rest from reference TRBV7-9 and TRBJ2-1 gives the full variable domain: DTGVSQNPRHKITKRGQNVTFRCDPISEHNRLYWYRQTLGQGPEFLTYFQNEAQLEKSRLLSDRFSAERPKGSFSTLEIQRTEQGDSAMYLCASSTVGEQFFGPGTRLTVL.

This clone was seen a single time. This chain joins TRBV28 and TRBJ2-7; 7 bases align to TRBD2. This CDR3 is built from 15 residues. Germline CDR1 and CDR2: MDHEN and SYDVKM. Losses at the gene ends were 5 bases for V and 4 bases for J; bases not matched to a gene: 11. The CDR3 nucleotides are TGTGCCAGCAGTGGTCGGGAGGAGGGGTCTTACGAGCAGTACTTC. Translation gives CASSGREEGSYEQYF.

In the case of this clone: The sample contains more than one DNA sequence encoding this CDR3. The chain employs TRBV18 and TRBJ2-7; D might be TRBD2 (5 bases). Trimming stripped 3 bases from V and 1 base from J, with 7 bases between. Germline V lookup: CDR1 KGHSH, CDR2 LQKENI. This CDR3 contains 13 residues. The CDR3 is CASSPSGSYEQYF. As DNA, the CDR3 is TGTGCCAGCTCACCGAGCGGTTCCTACGAGCAGTACTTC.

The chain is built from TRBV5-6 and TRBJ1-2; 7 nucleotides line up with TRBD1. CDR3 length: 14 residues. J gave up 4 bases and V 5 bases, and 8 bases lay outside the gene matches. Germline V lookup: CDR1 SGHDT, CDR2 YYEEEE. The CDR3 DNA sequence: TGTGCCAGCAGGCCCGTGGGACAGATCTATGGCTACACCTTC. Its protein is CASRPVGQIYGYTF.

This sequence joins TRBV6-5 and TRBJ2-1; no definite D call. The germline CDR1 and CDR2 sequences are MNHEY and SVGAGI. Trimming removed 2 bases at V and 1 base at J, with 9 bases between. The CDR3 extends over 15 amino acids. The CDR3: CASSYEFQSYNEQFF. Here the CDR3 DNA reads TGTGCCAGCAGTTACGAATTTCAATCCTACAATGAGCAGTTCTTC.

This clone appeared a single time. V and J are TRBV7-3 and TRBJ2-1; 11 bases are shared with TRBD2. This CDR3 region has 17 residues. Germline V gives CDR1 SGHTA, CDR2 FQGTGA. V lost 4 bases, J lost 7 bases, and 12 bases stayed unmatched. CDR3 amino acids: CASSSIPLAGGSNEQFF. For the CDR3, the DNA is TGTGCCAGCAGCTCAATCCCCCTAGCGGGAGGTTCGAATGAGCAGTTCTTC.

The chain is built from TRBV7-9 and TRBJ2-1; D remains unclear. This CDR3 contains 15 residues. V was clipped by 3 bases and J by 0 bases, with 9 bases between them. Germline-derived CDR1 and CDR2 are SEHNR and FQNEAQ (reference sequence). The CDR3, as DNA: TGTGCCAGCAGCTTTGGAACTGCCTCCTACAATGAGCAGTTCTTC. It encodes CASSFGTASYNEQFF. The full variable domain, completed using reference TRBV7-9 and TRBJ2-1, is DTGVSQNPRHKITKRGQNVTFRCDPISEHNRLYWYRQTLGQGPEFLTYFQNEAQLEKSRLLSDRFSAERPKGSFSTLEIQRTEQGDSAMYLCASSFGTASYNEQFFGPGTRLTVL.

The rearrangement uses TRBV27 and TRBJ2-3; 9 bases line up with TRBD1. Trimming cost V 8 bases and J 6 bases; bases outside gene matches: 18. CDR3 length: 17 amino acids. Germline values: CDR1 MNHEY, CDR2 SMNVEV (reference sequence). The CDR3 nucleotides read TGTGCCAGCTACAGCCGGGACAGGGTTACTGATGCGGATACGCAGTATTTT. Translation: CASYSRDRVTDADTQYF.